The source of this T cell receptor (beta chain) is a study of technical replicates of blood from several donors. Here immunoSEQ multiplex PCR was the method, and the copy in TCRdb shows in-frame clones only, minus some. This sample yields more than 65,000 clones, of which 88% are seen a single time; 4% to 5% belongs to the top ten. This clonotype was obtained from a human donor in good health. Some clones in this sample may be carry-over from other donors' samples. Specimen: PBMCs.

The CDR3 coding sequence is TGTGCCAGCAGCGATAATAGCGGGGGGGGCGAGCAGTACTTC. This encodes CASSDNSGGGEQYF. The chain has TRBV7-8 and TRBJ2-7; 11 positions agree with TRBD2. From germline, CDR1 is SGHVS and CDR2 FQNEAQ. CDR3 length equals 14 residues. V dropped 5 bases and J dropped 6; count of bases not matched to a gene: 6. Drawing the rest from reference TRBV7-8 and TRBJ2-7, the complete variable domain is GAGVSQSPRYKVAKRGQDVALRCDPISGHVSLFWYQQALGQGPEFLTYFQNEAQLDKSGLPSDRFFAERPEGSVSTLKIQRTQQEDSAVYLCASSDNSGGGEQYFGPGTRLTVT.